Listed below are T cell receptor beta chains from one sample, sequenced in a study of T cells in Graves' hyperthyroidism and ophthalmopathy. In TCRdb, the multiplex PCR reads were re-called with MiXCR into one record per CDR3 protein. The table lists hundreds of thousands of distinct CDR3 sequences, approximately 15% of them singletons. Sequenced material: blood. The source of these receptors is a woman between 18 and 29 years old with Graves' hyperthyroidism. Both conserved end residues are part of each CDR3. A D gene is named only where the DNA matches it firmly. Rows give clone size only sometimes, using once, few, many, or a class for an expanded clone.

CDR3 protein: CASSDSNEQFF; CDR3 DNA: TGCGCCAGCAGCGACAGCAATGAGCAGTTCTTC; V gene: TRBV5-1; clone size: many; D gene: NA; J gene: TRBJ2-1
CDR3 protein: CAISERGPVEQFF; CDR3 DNA: TGTGCCATCAGTGAGCGGGGGCCGGTGGAGCAGTTCTTC; V gene: TRBV5-6; clone size: few; D gene: TRBD2; J gene: TRBJ2-1
CDR3 protein: CASSLENPHEQYF; CDR3 DNA: TGTGCCAGCAGTTTAGAGAACCCCCACGAGCAGTACTTC; V gene: TRBV28; clone size: NA; D gene: NA; J gene: TRBJ2-7
CDR3 protein: CASSLPGGAYNEQFF; CDR3 DNA: TGTGCCAGCAGTTTACCAGGGGGGGCCTACAATGAGCAGTTCTTC; V gene: TRBV28; clone size: few; D gene: NA; J gene: TRBJ2-1
CDR3 protein: CASSAPLSEQYF; CDR3 DNA: TGTGCCAGCAGTGCCCCGCTCTCCGAGCAGTACTTC; V gene: TRBV7-9; clone size: NA; D gene: NA; J gene: TRBJ2-7
CDR3 protein: CASRRQASTDTQYF; CDR3 DNA: TGTGCCAGCAGGCGTCAGGCGAGCACAGATACGCAGTATTTT; V gene: TRBV6-1; clone size: NA; D gene: NA; J gene: TRBJ2-3
CDR3 protein: CASSSRGQIENHF; CDR3 DNA: TGTGCCAGCAGCTCCCGTGGACAGATCGAGAATCACTTT; V gene: TRBV11-2; clone size: NA; D gene: NA; J gene: TRBJ1-6
CDR3 protein: CSARESPTRTTWGYEQYF; CDR3 DNA: TGCAGTGCTAGAGAATCCCCAACCAGGACAACCTGGGGGTACGAGCAGTACTTC; V gene: TRBV20-1; clone size: NA; D gene: NA; J gene: TRBJ2-7
CDR3 protein: CASGTARRGLWEGYTF; CDR3 DNA: TGTGCCAGCGGAACTGCAAGGCGAGGGCTTTGGGAGGGCTACACCTTC; V gene: TRBV12-3/TRBV12-4; clone size: NA; D gene: NA; J gene: TRBJ1-2
CDR3 protein: CSAVRVGGLAYTDTQYF; CDR3 DNA: TGCAGTGCTGTTCGAGTCGGGGGGCTAGCGTACACAGATACGCAGTATTTT; V gene: TRBV20-1; clone size: many; D gene: NA; J gene: TRBJ2-3
CDR3 protein: CASSFLTGTGEQFF; CDR3 DNA: TGTGCCAGCAGTTTCCTGACAGGGACGGGTGAGCAGTTCTTC; V gene: TRBV28; clone size: many; D gene: TRBD1; J gene: TRBJ2-1
CDR3 protein: CASSIPEGGQPQHF; CDR3 DNA: TGTGCCAGTAGTATCCCGGAAGGGGGGCAGCCCCAGCATTTT; V gene: TRBV19; clone size: NA; D gene: NA; J gene: TRBJ1-5
CDR3 protein: CASTTPRLGGRTEAFF; CDR3 DNA: TGTGCCAGTACCACACCCCGACTTGGAGGGCGCACTGAAGCTTTCTTT; V gene: TRBV19; clone size: NA; D gene: NA; J gene: TRBJ1-1